The 6 T cell receptor beta chains below come from one sample, sequenced in a study of cytomegalovirus exposure and HLA in healthy donors. Vbeta (60) and Jbeta (13) primers were used in the PCR. Using immunoSEQ multiplex PCR, the repertoire was profiled, and TCRdb retains in-frame clones only, with some absent. The sample's table shows under 150,000 clones. Sequencing was performed on PBMCs. These receptors were taken from a woman aged 60 to 75 in good health and CMV-seronegative.

This chain joins TRBV27 and TRBJ2-2; D is unresolved. This CDR3 is built from 13 residues. Per the germline V gene, CDR1 is MNHEY and CDR2 is SMNVEV (reference sequence). Trimming took 1 base from V and 7 from J, leaving 7 bases between them. Here the CDR3 reads CASSLLPSGELFF. The CDR3 region has the DNA TGTGCCAGCAGTTTATTGCCCAGCGGGGAGCTGTTTTTT.

This chain uses TRBV7-9 with TRBJ2-7; no definite D call. Germline V CDR1 and CDR2: SEHNR, FQNEAQ (reference sequence). The V end was cut by 3 bases, the J end by 6 bases, with 6 bases between. The CDR3 runs to 11 residues. As DNA, the CDR3 is TGTGCCAGCAGCTTCGAGTTCGAGCAGTACTTC. Its translation is CASSFEFEQYF.

This chain connects TRBV11-2 to TRBJ2-5; D is ambiguous. Germline V gene lookup returns CDR1 SGHAT and CDR2 FQNNGV. Deletions cut 3 bases from V and 2 bases from J, with 13 bases between. This CDR3 has 15 amino acids. This chain's CDR3 is CASSFFPQDQETQYF. As DNA, the CDR3 is TGTGCCAGCAGCTTCTTCCCCCAGGATCAAGAGACCCAGTACTTC.

V gene TRBV9 combines with J gene TRBJ2-3; D gene ambiguous. V was pared by 2 bases and J by 2 bases, with 15 bases between. The CDR3 is 16 amino acids. CDR1 is SGDLS, CDR2 YYNGEE, per germline. In DNA, the CDR3 is TGTGCCAGCAGCGTGGATTACCGGGTCGACACAGATACGCAGTATTTT. Translating gives CASSVDYRVDTDTQYF.

This sequence joins TRBV5-6 and TRBJ2-7, with 8 bases fitting TRBD2. Germline loops: CDR1 SGHDT, CDR2 YYEEEE. With 4 bases clipped from V and 5 bases from J, the junction kept 5 bases outside the gene matches. The CDR3 spans 13 residues. CDR3 loop: CASSPTGGNEQYF. The CDR3 nucleotides are TGTGCCAGCAGCCCGACGGGAGGGAACGAGCAGTACTTC.

The rearrangement links TRBV19 to TRBJ2-1, with TRBD1 identical over 8 bases. CDR3 length: 13 residues. The J segment lost 5 bases and the V segment lost 6 bases, leaving 3 bases of the junction unmatched. Germline-derived CDR1 and CDR2 are LNHDA and SQIVND (reference sequence). Here the CDR3 reads CASRSQGDNEQFF. The CDR3 bases are TGTGCCAGTAGGTCACAGGGGGACAATGAGCAGTTCTTC. Variable domain in full (rest from reference TRBV19 and TRBJ2-1): DGGITQSPKYLFRKEGQNVTLSCEQNLNHDAMYWYRQDPGQGLRLIYYSQIVNDFQKGDIAEGYSVSREKKESFPLTVTSAQKNPTAFYLCASRSQGDNEQFFGPGTRLTVL.